This T cell receptor (beta chain) was profiled in a study of early T cells in non-severe SARS-CoV-2 infection. MiXCR, applied by TCRdb to the 5' RACE reads, yields one record per CDR3 protein. This sample has about 54,000 distinct CDR3 sequences, with 5% to 7.5% found just once. This clonotype was found a few times. The CDR3 totals 17 residues. Germline-derived CDR1 and CDR2 are ENHRY and SYGVKD. V was trimmed by 0 bases and J by 6 bases, leaving 18 bases between them. This chain uses TRBV10-3 with TRBJ2-1; D is possibly TRBD1 (5 bases). Sequencing used whole blood, obtained at baseline. This receptor was taken from an adult who was a healthcare worker with PCR-confirmed SARS-CoV-2 infection or an uninfected control (not recorded which). This CDR3 reads CAISESWPQGMVNEQFF. The CDR3, as DNA: TGTGCCATCAGTGAGTCTTGGCCCCAGGGTATGGTCAATGAGCAGTTCTTC.